Included here is one T cell receptor beta chain sequence, with context. The antigen this receptor binds is unknown. Per-base quality was not reported, and no clone a single base away is much larger than it. The CDR3 regions of human TCRbeta chains were analyzed by immunosequencing. The authors' pipeline ran thus. Repertoire TCRs were matched against a reference library of SARS-CoV-2-specific TCRs generated with the MIRA antigen-specificity platform. Breadth was defined as the fraction of unique TCRs that were SARS-CoV-2-associated. Depth was defined as the fraction of total T cells that were SARS-CoV-2-associated. Using the MIRA data, each spike-specific TCR was mapped to the spike region that the TCR reacts to and placed in a CD4 or CD8 class. Log10-transformed breadth and depth values were compared by one-way ANOVA with Sidak's multiple comparisons tests. TCRdb obtained this table from immuneACCESS and retained in-frame rearrangements with V and J assigned. These tables miss some clones; where compared with another copy, unresolved V genes account for less than half of the shortfall, and the remainder is unexplained. V, J and clone size were drawn from that table, and D and trimming were deduced from the DNA. This sample is represented by some 180,000 clones; roughly 92% of them were singletons. Of the sample, 1.5% to 2% falls within the top ten clones.

This specimen's time point label, interpreted: baseline before first vaccination. The vaccinee samples were drawn from two UK trials, COV001 and COV002, one of which was a single-blind randomized controlled phase 2/3 trial testing AZD1222 (ChAdOx1 nCoV-19) in healthy adults. For TCRbeta chain sequencing, PBMC samples from trial participants were taken at day 0 and at day 28 after the second dose. The CDR3 starts with the cysteine, ends with the phenylalanine, and has 14 residues. Of the read, only the CDR3 DNA is kept; its 42 bases are in frame from base 1. V loses 5 bases of germline sequence and J loses 8 bases, and the interval between the two ends is 16 bases. Per the germline V gene, SNHLY is the CDR1 and FYNNEI is the CDR2. This specimen belongs to a study of T cell responses to AZD1222 COVID-19 vaccine (dated by TCRdb to the early 2020s). With regard to the full study: AZD1222 recipients given second doses at about 4 weeks or at about 12 weeks were pooled, since spike-specific TCR depth and breadth were not found to differ between the two schedules. A total of approximately 250 trial participants underwent TCR sequencing, of whom about 210 had received two doses of AZD1222 and approximately 26 had received two doses of the MenACWY control vaccine. Enrollment into the trials was organized by age into subgroups of 18-55, 56-69 and 70-plus years, and those subgroups contained roughly 140, 27 and 60 TCR-sequenced participants, respectively.

Results the study describes overall, beyond this receptor: Most participants were white British and females outnumbered males, and the authors suggested that clonal diversity may have been underestimated. Because no day 14 peak-response samples were available, the repertoires could be characterized only after the peak T cell response. Vaccine-associated CD4 TCRs spanned the whole spike protein, with dominant responses in regions 160-218 and 743-854. After two AZD1222 doses, spike-specific TCR breadth and depth were significantly higher than at day 0 and than in MenACWY recipients. Conclusions about previously exposed vaccinees are limited because only five to seven AZD1222 recipients were SARS-CoV-2 seropositive at baseline. In the small 56-69-year group, the increase in depth fell short of significance, most likely because of low power. Epitopes outside the regions mutated in the B.1.351 and B.1.1.7 variants were reportedly recognized by nearly half of the unique spike-specific TCRs.

This material consisted of peripheral blood, taken on day 0 of AZD1222 vaccination. The sequence was obtained from an adult in good health. The receptor chain draws on TRBV2 and TRBJ2-1; the D gene is possibly TRBD1, with 6 bases matching. The DNA sequence is TGTGCCAGCAGTAACAGGGTTCCTTGGTATGAGCAGTTCTTC. Protein translation: CASSNRVPWYEQFF.